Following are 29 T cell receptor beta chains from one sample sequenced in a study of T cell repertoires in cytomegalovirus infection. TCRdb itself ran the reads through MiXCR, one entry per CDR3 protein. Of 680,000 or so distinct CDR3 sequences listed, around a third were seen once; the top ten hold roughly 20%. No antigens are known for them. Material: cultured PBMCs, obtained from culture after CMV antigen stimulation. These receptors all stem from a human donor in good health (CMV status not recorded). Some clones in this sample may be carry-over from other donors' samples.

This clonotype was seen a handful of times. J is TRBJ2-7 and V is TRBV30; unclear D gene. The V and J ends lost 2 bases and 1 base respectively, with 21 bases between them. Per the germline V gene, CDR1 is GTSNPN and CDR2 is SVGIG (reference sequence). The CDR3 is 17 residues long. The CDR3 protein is CAWSPPRVAGASYEQYF. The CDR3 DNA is TGTGCCTGGAGTCCCCCCCGAGTAGCCGGTGCGTCCTACGAGCAGTACTTC.

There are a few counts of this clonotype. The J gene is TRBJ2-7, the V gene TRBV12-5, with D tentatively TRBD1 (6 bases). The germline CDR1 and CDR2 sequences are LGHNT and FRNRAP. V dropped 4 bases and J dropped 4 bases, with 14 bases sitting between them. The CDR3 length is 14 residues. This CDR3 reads CASGSSGQQYEQYF. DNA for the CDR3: TGTGCTAGTGGTTCGTCCGGACAGCAATACGAGCAGTACTTC.

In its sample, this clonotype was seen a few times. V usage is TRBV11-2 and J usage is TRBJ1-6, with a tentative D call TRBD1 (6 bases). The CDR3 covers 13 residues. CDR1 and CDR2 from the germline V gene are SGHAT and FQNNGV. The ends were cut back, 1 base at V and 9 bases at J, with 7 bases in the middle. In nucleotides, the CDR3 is TGTGCCAGCAGCTTAGCGGGGGCTTCACCCCTCCACTTT. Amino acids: CASSLAGASPLHF.

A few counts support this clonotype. Here the CDR3 DNA reads TGTGCCTGGAGCCCATTTTGGGGGGGAACCAATCAGCCCCAGCATTTT. It encodes CAWSPFWGGTNQPQHF. This chain links TRBV30 with TRBJ1-5; D might be TRBD1 (5 bases). Germline CDR1 is GTSNPN and CDR2 is SVGIG (reference sequence). Trimming stripped 3 bases from V and 3 bases from J, with 18 bases between. There are 16 residues in the CDR3.

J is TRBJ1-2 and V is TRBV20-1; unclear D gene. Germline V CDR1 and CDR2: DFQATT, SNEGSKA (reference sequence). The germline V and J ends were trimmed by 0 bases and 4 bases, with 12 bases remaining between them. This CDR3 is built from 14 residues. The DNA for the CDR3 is TGCAGTGCTAGAGATAGTAACGAGCTCTATGGCTACACCTTC. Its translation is CSARDSNELYGYTF.

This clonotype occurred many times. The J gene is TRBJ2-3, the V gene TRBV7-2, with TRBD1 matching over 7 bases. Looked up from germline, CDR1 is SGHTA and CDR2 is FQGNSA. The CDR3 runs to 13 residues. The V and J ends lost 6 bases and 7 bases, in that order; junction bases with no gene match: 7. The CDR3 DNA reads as TGTGCCAGCAGTTTGGACAGGTTGAATACGCAGTATTTT. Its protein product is CASSLDRLNTQYF.

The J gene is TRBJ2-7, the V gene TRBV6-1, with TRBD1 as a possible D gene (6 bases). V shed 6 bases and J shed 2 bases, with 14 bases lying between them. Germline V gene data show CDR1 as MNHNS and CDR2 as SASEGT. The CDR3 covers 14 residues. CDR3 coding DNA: TGTGCCAGCAGCAAGGAAGGGGGTCCCTACGAGCAGTACTTC. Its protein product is CASSKEGGPYEQYF.

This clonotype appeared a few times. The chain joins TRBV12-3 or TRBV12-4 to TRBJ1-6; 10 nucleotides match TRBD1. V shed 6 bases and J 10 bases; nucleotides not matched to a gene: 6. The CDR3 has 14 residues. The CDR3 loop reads CASRKGQGYSPLHF. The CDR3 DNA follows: TGTGCCAGCAGAAAGGGACAGGGGTACTCACCCCTCCACTTT.

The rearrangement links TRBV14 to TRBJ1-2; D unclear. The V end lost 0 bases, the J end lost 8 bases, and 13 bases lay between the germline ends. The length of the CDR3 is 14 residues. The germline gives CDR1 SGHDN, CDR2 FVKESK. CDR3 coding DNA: TGTGCCAGCAGCCAAGATTTAACTCTCCTGGGCTACACCTTC. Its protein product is CASSQDLTLLGYTF.

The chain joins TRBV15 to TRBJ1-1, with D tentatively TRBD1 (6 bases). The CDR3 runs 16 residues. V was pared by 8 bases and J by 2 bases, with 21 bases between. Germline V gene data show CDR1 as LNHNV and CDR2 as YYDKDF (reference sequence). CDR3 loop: CATGRVRGTRNTEAFF. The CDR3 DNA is TGTGCCACCGGCCGGGTCAGGGGAACCAGAAACACTGAAGCTTTCTTT.

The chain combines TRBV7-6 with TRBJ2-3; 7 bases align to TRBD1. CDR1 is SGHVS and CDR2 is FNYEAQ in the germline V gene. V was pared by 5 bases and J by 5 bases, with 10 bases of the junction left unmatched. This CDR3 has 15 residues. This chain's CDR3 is CASSHGDRAKDTQYF. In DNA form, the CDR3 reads TGTGCCAGCAGCCATGGAGACAGGGCGAAAGATACGCAGTATTTT.

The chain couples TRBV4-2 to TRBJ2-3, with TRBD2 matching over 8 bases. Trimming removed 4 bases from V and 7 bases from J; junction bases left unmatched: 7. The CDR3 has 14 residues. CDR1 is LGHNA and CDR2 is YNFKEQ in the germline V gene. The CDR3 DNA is TGTGCCAGCAGCCCCACACGCGGGGGGTATACGCAGTATTTT. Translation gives CASSPTRGGYTQYF.

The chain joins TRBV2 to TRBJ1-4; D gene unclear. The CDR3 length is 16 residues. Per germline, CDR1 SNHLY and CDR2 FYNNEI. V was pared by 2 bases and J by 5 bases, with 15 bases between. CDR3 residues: CASSEMRRLENEKLFF. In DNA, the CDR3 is TGTGCCAGCAGTGAAATGCGGAGGTTGGAGAATGAAAAACTGTTTTTT.

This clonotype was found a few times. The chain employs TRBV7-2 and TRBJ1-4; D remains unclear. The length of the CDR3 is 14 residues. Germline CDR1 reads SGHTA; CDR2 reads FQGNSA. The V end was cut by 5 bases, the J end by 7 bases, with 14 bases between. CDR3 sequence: CASSQSRNSEKLFF. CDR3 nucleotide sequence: TGTGCCAGCAGCCAGTCCAGAAATAGTGAAAAACTGTTTTTT.

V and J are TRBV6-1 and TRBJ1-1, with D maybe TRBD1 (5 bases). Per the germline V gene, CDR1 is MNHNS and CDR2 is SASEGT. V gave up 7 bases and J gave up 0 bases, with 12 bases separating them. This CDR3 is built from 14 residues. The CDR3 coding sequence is TGTGCCAGCAAGCCAGGGTGGATGAACACTGAAGCTTTCTTT. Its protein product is CASKPGWMNTEAFF.

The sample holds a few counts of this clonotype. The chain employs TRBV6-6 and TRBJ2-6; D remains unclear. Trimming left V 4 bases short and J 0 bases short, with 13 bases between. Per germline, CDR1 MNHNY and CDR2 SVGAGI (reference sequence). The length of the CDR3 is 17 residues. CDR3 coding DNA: TGTGCCAGCAGTTTAGAGGCGTCGAGCTCTGGGGCCAACGTCCTGACTTTC. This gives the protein CASSLEASSSGANVLTF.

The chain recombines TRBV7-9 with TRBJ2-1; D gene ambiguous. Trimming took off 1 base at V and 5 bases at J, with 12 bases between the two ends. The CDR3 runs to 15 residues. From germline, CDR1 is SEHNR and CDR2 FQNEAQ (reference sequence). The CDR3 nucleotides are TGTGCCAGCAGCTTAGTACGTGGGTCCCACAATGAGCAGTTCTTC. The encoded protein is CASSLVRGSHNEQFF.

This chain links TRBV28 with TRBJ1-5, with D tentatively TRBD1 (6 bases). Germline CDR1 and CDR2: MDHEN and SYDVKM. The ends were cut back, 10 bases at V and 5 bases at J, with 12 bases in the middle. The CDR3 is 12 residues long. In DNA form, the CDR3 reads TGTGCCACCGACAGGAGGTATCAGCCCCAGCATTTT. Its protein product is CATDRRYQPQHF.

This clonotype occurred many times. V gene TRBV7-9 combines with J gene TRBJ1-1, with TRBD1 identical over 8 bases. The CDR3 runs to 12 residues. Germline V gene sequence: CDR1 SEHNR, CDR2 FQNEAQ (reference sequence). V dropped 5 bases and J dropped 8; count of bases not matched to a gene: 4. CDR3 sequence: CASSRRTGEAFF. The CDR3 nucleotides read TGTGCCAGCAGCCGCCGGACAGGGGAAGCTTTCTTT.

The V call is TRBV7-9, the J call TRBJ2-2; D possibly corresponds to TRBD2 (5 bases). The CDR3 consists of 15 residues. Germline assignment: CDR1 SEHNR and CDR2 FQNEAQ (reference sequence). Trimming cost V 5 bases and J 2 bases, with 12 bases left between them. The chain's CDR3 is CASSPGSFNTGELFF. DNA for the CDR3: TGTGCCAGCAGCCCGGGGAGCTTTAACACCGGGGAGCTGTTTTTT.

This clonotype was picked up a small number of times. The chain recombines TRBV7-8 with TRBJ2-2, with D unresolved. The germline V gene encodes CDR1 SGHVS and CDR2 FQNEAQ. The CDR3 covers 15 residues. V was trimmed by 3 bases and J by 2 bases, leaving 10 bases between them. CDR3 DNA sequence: TGTGCCAGCAGCTTTCGTCCGACCAACACCGGGGAGCTGTTTTTT. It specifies CASSFRPTNTGELFF. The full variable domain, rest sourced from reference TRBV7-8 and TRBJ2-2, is GAGVSQSPRYKVAKRGQDVALRCDPISGHVSLFWYQQALGQGPEFLTYFQNEAQLDKSGLPSDRFFAERPEGSVSTLKIQRTQQEDSAVYLCASSFRPTNTGELFFGEGSRLTVL.

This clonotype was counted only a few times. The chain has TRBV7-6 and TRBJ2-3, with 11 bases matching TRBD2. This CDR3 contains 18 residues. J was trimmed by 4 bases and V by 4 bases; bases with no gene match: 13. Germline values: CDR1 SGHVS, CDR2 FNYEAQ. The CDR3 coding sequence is TGTGCCAGCAGCTCCCTAGCGGGGGGCATCAGGACGGCAGATACGCAGTATTTT. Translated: CASSSLAGGIRTADTQYF.

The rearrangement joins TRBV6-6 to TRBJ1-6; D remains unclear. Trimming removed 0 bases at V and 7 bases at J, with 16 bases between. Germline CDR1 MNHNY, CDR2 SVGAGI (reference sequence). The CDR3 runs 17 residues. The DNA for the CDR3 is TGTGCCAGCAGTTACTCCTCAGGAACGGGATCCAATTCACCCCTCCACTTT. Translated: CASSYSSGTGSNSPLHF.

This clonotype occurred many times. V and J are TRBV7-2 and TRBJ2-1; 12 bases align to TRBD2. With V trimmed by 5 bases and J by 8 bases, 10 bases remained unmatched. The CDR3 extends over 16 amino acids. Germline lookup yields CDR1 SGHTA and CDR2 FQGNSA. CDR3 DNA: TGTGCCAGCAGCCTCCCCCGACTAGCGGGAGTGGATGAGCAGTTCTTC. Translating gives CASSLPRLAGVDEQFF.

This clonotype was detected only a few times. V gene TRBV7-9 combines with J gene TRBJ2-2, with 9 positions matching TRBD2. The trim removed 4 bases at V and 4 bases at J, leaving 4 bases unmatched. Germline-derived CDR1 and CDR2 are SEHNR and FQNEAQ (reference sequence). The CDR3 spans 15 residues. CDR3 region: CASSSGLAATGELFF. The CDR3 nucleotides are TGTGCCAGCAGCTCGGGACTAGCAGCCACCGGGGAGCTGTTTTTT.

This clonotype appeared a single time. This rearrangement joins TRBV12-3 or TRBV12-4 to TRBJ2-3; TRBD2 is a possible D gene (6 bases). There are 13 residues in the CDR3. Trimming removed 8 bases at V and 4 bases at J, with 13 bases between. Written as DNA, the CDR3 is TGTGCCAGCGCCGGAGGGGTGGCAGATACGCAGTATTTT. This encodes CASAGGVADTQYF.

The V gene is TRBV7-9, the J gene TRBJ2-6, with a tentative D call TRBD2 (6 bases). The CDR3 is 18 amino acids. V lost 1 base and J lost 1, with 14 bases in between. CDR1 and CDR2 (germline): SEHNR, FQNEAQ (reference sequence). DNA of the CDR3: TGTGCCAGCAGCTTAGGATTCGCGGGGAGGTCTGGGGCCAACGTCCTGACTTTC. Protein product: CASSLGFAGRSGANVLTF. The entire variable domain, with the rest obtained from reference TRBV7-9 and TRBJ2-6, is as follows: DTGVSQNPRHKITKRGQNVTFRCDPISEHNRLYWYRQTLGQGPEFLTYFQNEAQLEKSRLLSDRFSAERPKGSFSTLEIQRTEQGDSAMYLCASSLGFAGRSGANVLTFGAGSRLTVL.

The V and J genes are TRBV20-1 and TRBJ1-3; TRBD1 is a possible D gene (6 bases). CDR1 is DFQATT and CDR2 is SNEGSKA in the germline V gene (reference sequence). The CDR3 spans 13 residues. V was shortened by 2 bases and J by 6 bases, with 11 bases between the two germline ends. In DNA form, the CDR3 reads TGCAGTGCTAGAACCTCAGGGGAAAACACCATATATTTT. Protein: CSARTSGENTIYF.

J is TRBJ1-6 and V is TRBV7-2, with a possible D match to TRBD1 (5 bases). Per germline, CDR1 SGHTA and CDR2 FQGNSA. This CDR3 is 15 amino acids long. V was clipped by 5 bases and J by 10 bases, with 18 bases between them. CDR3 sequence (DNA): TGTGCCAGCAGCCAAGGCCAGGGTGGAGGATCACCCCTCCACTTT. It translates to CASSQGQGGGSPLHF.